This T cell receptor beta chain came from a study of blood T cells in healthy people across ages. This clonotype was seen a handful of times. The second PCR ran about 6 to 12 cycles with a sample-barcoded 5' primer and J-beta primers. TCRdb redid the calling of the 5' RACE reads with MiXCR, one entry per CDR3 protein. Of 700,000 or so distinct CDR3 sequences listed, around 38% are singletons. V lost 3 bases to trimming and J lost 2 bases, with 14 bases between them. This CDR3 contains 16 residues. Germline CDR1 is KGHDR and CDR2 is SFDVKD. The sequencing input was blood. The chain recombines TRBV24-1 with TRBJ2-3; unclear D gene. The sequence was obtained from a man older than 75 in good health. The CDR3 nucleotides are TGTGCCACCAGTGATCCCCAAGGACCGACCACAGATACGCAGTATTTT. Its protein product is CATSDPQGPTTDTQYF.